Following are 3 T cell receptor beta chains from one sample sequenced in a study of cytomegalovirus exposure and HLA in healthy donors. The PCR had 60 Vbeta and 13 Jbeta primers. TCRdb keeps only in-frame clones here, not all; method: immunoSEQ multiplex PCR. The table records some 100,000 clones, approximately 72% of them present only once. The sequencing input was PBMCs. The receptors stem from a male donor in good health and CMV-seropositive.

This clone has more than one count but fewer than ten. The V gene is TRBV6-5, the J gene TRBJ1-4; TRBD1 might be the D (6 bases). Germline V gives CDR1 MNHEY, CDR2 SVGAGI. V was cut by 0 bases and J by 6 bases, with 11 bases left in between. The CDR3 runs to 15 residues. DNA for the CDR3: TGTGCCAGCAGTTACTCGGGGGCGCGAGATGAAAAACTGTTTTTT. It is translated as CASSYSGARDEKLFF.

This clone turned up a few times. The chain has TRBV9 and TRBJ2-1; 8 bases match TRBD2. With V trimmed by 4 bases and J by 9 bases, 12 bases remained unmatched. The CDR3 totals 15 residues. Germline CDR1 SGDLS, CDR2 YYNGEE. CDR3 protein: CASSPPGLVGGEQFF. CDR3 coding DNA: TGTGCCAGCAGCCCACCGGGACTAGTAGGGGGTGAGCAGTTCTTC.

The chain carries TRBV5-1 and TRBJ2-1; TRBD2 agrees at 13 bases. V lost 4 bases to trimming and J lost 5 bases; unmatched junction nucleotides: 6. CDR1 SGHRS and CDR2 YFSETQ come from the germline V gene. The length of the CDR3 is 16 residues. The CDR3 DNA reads TGCGCCAGCAGCCCGAGGACTAGCGGGGGTAACAATGAGCAGTTCTTC. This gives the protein CASSPRTSGGNNEQFF.